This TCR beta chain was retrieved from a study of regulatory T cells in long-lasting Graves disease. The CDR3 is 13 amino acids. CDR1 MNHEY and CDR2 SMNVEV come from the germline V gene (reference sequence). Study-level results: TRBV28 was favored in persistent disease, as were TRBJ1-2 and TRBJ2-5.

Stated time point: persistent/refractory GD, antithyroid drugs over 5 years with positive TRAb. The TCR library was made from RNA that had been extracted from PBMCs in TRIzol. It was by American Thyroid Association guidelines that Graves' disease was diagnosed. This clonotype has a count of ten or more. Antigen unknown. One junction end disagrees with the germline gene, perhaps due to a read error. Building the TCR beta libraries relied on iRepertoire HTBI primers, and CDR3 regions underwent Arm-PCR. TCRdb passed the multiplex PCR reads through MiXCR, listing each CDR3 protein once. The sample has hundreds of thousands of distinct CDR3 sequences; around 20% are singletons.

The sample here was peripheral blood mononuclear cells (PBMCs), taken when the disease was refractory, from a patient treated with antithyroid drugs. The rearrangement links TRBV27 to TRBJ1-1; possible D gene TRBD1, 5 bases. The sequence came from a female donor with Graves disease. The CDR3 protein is CASSVSDGRGAFF. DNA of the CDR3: TGTGCCAGCAGTGTATCCGATGGGAGGGGAGCTTTCTTT.